These 10 T cell receptor beta chains share one sample of origin, sequenced in a study of T cells after yellow fever vaccination. TCRdb fed the 5' RACE reads into MiXCR, producing one record per CDR3 protein. The profile shows around 310,000 distinct CDR3 sequences, 3.5% to 5% of them singletons. Here the sequenced sample was PBMCs, taken 15 days after the yellow fever booster vaccination. The receptors derive from a man aged 18-30 years who received the YFV17D yellow fever vaccine.

Only a few counts were recorded for this clonotype. The chain joins TRBV5-6 to TRBJ2-1; TRBD2 matches 8 bases. The J segment lost 11 bases and the V segment lost 0 bases, leaving 7 bases of the junction unmatched. Per germline, CDR1 SGHDT and CDR2 YYEEEE. The CDR3 extends over 14 amino acids. CDR3 protein: CASSLDSSGNQQFF. CDR3 DNA: TGTGCCAGCAGCTTGGATAGTAGCGGGAACCAGCAGTTCTTC.

In this sample, this clonotype turned up a few times. V usage is TRBV27 and J usage is TRBJ2-5; tentatively, D is TRBD2 (5 bases). Germline-derived CDR1 and CDR2 are MNHEY and SMNVEV (reference sequence). The CDR3 length is 12 residues. With 4 bases removed from V and 7 bases from J, the gap between germline ends came to 10 bases. The CDR3 nucleotides read TGTGCCAGCAGTTCTAACCGGGGGACCCAGTACTTC. This codes for CASSSNRGTQYF.

This clonotype was detected many times. The V call is TRBV12-3 or TRBV12-4, the J call TRBJ2-7, with 11 bases aligning to TRBD1. With 5 bases clipped from V and 2 bases from J, the junction kept 5 bases outside the gene matches. The CDR3 has 15 amino acids. The CDR3 nucleotides are TGTGCCAGCAGTGGGGGACAGGGGGTGCCCTACGAGCAGTACGTC. It specifies CASSGGQGVPYEQYV.

This clonotype was picked up many times. The gene calls are TRBV7-2 and TRBJ2-3, with D perhaps matching TRBD2 (7 bases). This CDR3 region has 17 residues. CDR1 and CDR2 from the germline V gene are SGHTA and FQGNSA. Trimming removed 3 bases at V and 4 bases at J, with 20 bases between. CDR3 region: CASSFVGGGAGADTQYF. The CDR3, as DNA: TGTGCCAGCAGCTTTGTGGGGGGGGGCGCTGGCGCAGATACGCAGTATTTT.

The V gene is TRBV12-3 or TRBV12-4, the J gene TRBJ1-5, with D unclear. V shed 1 base and J shed 2 bases, with 9 bases lying between them. This CDR3 spans 15 amino acids. The CDR3 DNA reads TGTGCCAGCAGTTTAGGCGTCCGGGGCAATCAGCCCCAGCATTTT. This sequence encodes CASSLGVRGNQPQHF.

This clonotype turned up a few times. The genes are TRBV12-2 and TRBJ2-3. TRBV12-2 has pseudogene status. The CDR3 has 16 amino acids. The CDR3 region is CASRFGYQHSTDTQYF. Written as DNA, the CDR3 is TGTGCAAGTCGCTTCGGATACCAACATAGCACAGATACGCAGTATTTT.

The V gene is TRBV5-6, the J gene TRBJ1-4, with D perhaps matching TRBD1 (5 bases). CDR3 length: 13 residues. CDR1 and CDR2 (germline): SGHDT, YYEEEE. Trimming stripped 5 bases from V and 4 bases from J, with 9 bases between. Written as DNA, the CDR3 is TGTGCCAGCAGACCGGGACTTAATGAAAAACTGTTTTTT. Encoded protein: CASRPGLNEKLFF.

This clonotype was observed many times. V is TRBV5-1 and J is TRBJ1-1, with 9 bases identical to TRBD1. J lost 5 bases, V lost 6 bases, and 11 bases had no gene match. This CDR3 is 15 amino acids long. The germline gives CDR1 SGHRS, CDR2 YFSETQ. The CDR3 coding sequence is TGCGCCAGCACCCAGACAGGGGGATTGGGGACTGAAGCTTTCTTT. Protein product: CASTQTGGLGTEAFF.

The rearrangement uses TRBV4-1 and TRBJ2-1; 9 bases agree with TRBD2. This CDR3 comprises 15 residues. The germline V gene encodes CDR1 MGHRA and CDR2 YSYEKL. The junction had 4 bases not matched to a gene; V was cut back by 2 bases and J by 5 bases. CDR3 in amino acids: CASSQLAGRDNEQFF. The CDR3 DNA reads TGCGCCAGCAGCCAACTAGCGGGGAGGGACAATGAGCAGTTCTTC.

In this sample, this clonotype turned up a few times. The rearrangement uses TRBV20-1 and TRBJ1-4; 7 bases are a match to TRBD1. This CDR3 has 13 residues. With 6 bases clipped from V and 6 bases from J, the junction kept 7 bases outside the gene matches. In germline, CDR1 is DFQATT, CDR2 SNEGSKA (reference sequence). The DNA of the CDR3 is TGCAGTGCACCGACAGGGACACATGAAAAACTGTTTTTT. It encodes CSAPTGTHEKLFF.